This T cell receptor beta chain was profiled in a study of beta chain features in type 1 diabetes. Expressed TCRB transcripts were sequenced after all isolated RNA was converted to cDNA. TCRdb's copy holds only in-frame clones and misses some; the assay was immunoSEQ multiplex PCR. The table has roughly 240,000 clones, more than 65% seen once. With 5 bases removed from V and 1 base from J, the gap between germline ends came to 9 bases. The CDR3 loop spans 14 amino acids. The germline CDR1 and CDR2 sequences are SGHTA and FQGNSA. The clonotype was recovered from a man aged 25-40 years in good health. The chain recombines TRBV7-2 with TRBJ1-5, with D possibly being TRBD1 (5 bases). The sample consisted of naive CD4+ T cells from blood. CDR3 DNA sequence: TGTGCCAGCAGCCGGACATCAAGCAATCAGCCCCAGCATTTT. It translates to CASSRTSSNQPQHF.